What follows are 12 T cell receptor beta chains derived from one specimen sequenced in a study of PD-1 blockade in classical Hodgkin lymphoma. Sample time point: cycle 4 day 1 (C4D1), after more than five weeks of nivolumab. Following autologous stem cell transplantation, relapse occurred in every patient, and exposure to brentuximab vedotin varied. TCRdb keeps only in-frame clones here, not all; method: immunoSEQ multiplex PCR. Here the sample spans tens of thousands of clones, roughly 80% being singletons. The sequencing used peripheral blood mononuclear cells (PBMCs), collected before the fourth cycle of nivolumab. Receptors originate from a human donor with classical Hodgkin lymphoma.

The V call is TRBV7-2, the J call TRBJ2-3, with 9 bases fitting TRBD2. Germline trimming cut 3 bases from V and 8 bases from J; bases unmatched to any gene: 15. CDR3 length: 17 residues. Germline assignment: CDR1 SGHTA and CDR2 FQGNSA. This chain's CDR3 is CASSFGPLAGGRGTQYF. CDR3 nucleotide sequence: TGTGCCAGCAGCTTTGGGCCACTGGCGGGGGGGCGTGGTACGCAGTATTTT.

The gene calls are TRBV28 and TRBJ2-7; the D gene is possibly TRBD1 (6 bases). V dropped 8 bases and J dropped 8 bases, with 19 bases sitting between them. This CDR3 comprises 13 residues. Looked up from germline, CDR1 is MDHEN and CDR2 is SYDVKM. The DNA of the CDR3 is TGTGCCAGCGGAGATAACAGGGTTCCTAAGCAGTACTTC. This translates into CASGDNRVPKQYF.

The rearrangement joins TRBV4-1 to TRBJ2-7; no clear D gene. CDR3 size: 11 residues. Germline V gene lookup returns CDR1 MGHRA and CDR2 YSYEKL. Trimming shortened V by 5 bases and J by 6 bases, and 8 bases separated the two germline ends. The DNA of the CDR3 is TGCGCCAGCAGCGCGAGAGGCGAGCAGTACTTC. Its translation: CASSARGEQYF.

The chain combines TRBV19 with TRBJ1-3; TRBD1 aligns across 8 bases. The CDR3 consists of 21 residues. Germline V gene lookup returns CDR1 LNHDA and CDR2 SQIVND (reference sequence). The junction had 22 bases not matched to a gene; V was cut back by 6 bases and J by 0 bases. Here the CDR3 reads CASSRISRLSGTGSSGNTIYF. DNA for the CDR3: TGTGCCAGTAGCCGAATATCAAGACTCTCCGGGACAGGCTCCTCTGGAAACACCATATATTTT.

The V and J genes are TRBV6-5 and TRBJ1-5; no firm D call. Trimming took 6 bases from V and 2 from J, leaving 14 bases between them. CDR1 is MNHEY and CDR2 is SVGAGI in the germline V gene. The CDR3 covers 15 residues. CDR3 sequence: CASRSINTRNQPQHF. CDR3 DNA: TGTGCCAGCAGATCGATTAACACCCGCAATCAGCCCCAGCATTTT.

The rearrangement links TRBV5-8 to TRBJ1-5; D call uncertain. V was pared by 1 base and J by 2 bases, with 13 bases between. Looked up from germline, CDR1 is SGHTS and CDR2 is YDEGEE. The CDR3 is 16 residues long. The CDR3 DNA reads TGTGCCAGCAGCTTGTTGGGTGGTTGGGGCAATCAGCCCCAGCATTTT. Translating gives CASSLLGGWGNQPQHF.

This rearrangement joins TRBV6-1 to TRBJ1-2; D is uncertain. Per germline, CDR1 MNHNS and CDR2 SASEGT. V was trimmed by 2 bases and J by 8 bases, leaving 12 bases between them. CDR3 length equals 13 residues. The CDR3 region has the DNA TGTGCCAGCAGTGAAATTGGCCCCAGGGGCTACACCTTC. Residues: CASSEIGPRGYTF.

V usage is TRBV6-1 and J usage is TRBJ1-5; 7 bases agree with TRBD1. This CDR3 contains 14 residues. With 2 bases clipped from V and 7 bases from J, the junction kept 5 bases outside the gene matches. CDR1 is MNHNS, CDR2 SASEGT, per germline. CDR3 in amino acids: CASSEIGGRQPQHF. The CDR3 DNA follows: TGTGCCAGCAGTGAAATAGGGGGCAGACAGCCCCAGCATTTT.

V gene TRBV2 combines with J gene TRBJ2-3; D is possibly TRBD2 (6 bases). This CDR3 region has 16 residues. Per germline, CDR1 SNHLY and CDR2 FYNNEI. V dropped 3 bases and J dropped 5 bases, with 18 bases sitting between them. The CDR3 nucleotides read TGTGCCAGCAGTGACTGGGTGGGAGGTTTCCAAGATACGCAGTATTTT. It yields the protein CASSDWVGGFQDTQYF.

The CDR3 DNA follows: TGTGCCAGCAGCCCGGGGGGACAGCAAGATACGCAGTATTTT. This gives the protein CASSPGGQQDTQYF. The rearrangement links TRBV2 to TRBJ2-3; D may be TRBD1 or TRBD2 (7 bases each). The V and J ends lost 6 bases and 5 bases respectively, with 15 bases between them. This CDR3 is 14 amino acids long. Germline V gene data show CDR1 as SNHLY and CDR2 as FYNNEI.

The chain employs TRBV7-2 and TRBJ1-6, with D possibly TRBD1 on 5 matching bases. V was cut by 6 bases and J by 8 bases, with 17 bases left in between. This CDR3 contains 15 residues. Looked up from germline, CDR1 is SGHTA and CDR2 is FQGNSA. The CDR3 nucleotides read TGTGCCAGCAGACTCGGGACCCCCGTCGATTCACCCCTCCACTTT. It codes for CASRLGTPVDSPLHF.

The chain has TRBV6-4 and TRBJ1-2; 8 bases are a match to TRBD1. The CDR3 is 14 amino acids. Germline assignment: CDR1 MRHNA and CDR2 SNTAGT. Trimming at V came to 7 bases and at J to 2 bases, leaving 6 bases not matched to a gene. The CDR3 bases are TGTGCCAGCACCCTGGACAGGGACAACTATGGCTACACCTTC. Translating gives CASTLDRDNYGYTF.